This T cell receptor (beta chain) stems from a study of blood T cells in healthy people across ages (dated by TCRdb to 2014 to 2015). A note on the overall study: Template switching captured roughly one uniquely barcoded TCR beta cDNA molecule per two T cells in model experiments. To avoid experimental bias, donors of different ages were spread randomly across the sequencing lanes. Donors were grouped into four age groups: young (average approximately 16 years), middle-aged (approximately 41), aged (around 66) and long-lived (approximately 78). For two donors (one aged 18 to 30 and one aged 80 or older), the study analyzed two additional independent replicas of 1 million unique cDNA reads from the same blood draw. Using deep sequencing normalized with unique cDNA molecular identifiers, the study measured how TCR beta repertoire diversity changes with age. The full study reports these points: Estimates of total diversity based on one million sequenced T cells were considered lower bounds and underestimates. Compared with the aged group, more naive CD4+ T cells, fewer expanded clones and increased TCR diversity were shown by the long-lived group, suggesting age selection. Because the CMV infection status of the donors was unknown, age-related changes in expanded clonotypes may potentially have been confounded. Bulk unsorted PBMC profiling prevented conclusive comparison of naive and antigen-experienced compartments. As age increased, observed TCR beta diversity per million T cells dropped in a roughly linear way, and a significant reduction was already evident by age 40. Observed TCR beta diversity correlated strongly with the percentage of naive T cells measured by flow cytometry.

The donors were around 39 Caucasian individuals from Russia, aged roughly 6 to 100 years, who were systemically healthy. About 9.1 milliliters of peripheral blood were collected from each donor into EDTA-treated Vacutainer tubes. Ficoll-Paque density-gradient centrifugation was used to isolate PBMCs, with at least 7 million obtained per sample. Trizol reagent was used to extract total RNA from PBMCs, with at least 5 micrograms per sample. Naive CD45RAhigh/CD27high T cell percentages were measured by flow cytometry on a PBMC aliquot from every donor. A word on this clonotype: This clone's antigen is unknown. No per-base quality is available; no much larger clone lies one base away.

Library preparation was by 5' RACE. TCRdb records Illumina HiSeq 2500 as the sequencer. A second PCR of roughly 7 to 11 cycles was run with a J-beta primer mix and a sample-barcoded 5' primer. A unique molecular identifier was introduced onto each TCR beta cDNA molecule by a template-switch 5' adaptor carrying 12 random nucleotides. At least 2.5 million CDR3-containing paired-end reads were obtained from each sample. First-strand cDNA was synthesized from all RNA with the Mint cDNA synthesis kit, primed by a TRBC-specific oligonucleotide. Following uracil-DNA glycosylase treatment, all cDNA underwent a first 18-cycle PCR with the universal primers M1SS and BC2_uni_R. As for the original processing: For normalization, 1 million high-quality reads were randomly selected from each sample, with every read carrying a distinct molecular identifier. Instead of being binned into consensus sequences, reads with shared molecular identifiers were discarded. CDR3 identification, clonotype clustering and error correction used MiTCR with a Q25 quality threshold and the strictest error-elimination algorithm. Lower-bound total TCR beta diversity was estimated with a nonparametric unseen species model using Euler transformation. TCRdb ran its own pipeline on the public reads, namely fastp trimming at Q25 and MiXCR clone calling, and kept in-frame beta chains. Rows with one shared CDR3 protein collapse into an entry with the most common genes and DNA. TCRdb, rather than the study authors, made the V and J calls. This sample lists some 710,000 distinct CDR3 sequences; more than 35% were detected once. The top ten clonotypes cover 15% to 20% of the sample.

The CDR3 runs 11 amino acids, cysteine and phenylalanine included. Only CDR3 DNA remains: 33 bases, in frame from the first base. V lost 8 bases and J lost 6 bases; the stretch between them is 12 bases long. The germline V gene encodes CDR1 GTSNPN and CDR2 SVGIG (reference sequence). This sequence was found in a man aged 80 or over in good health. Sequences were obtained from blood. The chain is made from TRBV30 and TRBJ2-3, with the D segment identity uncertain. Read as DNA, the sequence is TGTGCCGGGATTGGTGGGGATACGCAGTATTTT. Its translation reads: CAGIGGDTQYF.